A selection of T cell receptor beta chains follows, all from one sample in a study of cytomegalovirus exposure and HLA in healthy donors. TCRdb keeps only in-frame clones here, not all; method: immunoSEQ multiplex PCR. This sample has about 160,000 clones, with around four fifths found just once. The sample was PBMCs. The source is a woman between 50 and 59 years old in good health and CMV-seronegative. The CDR3 runs from the conserved cysteine through the conserved F or W. Each record gives: clone size, D gene, V gene, J gene, CDR3 DNA, CDR3 protein. The D gene is left open where the match is weak. Where a row states a size, it is once, few, many or the class of an expanded clone; other rows omit it.

.	TRBD1	TRBV28	TRBJ1-1	TGTGCCAGCAGTTCCAGGGGGAGGAGGACTGAAGCTTTCTTT	CASSSRGRRTEAFF
.	.	TRBV28	TRBJ2-7	TGTGCCAGTTCACAGGCAGGCTACGAGCAGTACTTC	CASSQAGYEQYF
.	TRBD1	TRBV5-6	TRBJ2-2	TGTGCCAGCAGCCTCTTACAGGGGACCGGGGAGCTGTTTTTT	CASSLLQGTGELFF
few	.	TRBV5-1	TRBJ2-3	TGCGCCAGCAGCTTGGAAGGGGGCACAGATACGCAGTATTTT	CASSLEGGTDTQYF
.	TRBD1	TRBV19	TRBJ2-1	TGTGCCAGTAGTATAGACGGGACAGGTAGGAATGAGCAGTTCTTC	CASSIDGTGRNEQFF
.	TRBD1	TRBV11-2	TRBJ1-2	TGTGCCAGCAGCTTCCTATACAACCAGGGGGTCTATGGCTACACCTTC	CASSFLYNQGVYGYTF
.	.	TRBV7-2	TRBJ1-2	TGTGCCAGCAGCTTAGCGGGGGCAAAGCAAACCTACACCTTC	CASSLAGAKQTYTF
.	.	TRBV28	TRBJ2-7	TGTGCCAGCAGTTTATGGGGTCAGGGCTACGAGCAGTACTTC	CASSLWGQGYEQYF
few	TRBD1	TRBV19	TRBJ2-1	TGTGCCAGTAGCCCAGGACAGGGCGACTACAATGAGCAGTTCTTC	CASSPGQGDYNEQFF
few	.	TRBV6-1	TRBJ2-7	TGTGCCAGCAGTCCCTCCGGACTTCACTACGAGCAGTACTTC	CASSPSGLHYEQYF
.	.	TRBV15	TRBJ2-2	TGTGCCACCAGATCCGGGACTTACTTCACCGGGGAGCTGTTTTTT	CATRSGTYFTGELFF
once	.	TRBV11-2	TRBJ2-1	TGTGCCAGCAGCTTTAGGAGCTCCTACAATGAGCAGTTCTTC	CASSFRSSYNEQFF
.	TRBD2	TRBV28	TRBJ2-1	TGTGCCAGCATCCCCGGGGGGGCTGGAAAATCCTACAATGAGCAGTTCTTC	CASIPGGAGKSYNEQFF
.	TRBD1	TRBV5-4	TRBJ1-1	TGTGCCAGCAGCGGCAGACAGGGGACGCCTGAAGCTTTCTTT	CASSGRQGTPEAFF
few	TRBD1	TRBV7-3	TRBJ1-1	TGTGCCAGCAGCGAGCACAGGGGGCTGACTGAAGCTTTCTTT	CASSEHRGLTEAFF
.	TRBD2	TRBV12-5	TRBJ2-5	TGTGCTAGTGGTACAATACTAGCGGGGCAAGAGACCCAGTACTTC	CASGTILAGQETQYF
.	.	TRBV18	TRBJ2-3	TGTGCCAGCGAAACCACAAAAGGCACAGATACGCAGTATTTT	CASETTKGTDTQYF
.	TRBD2	TRBV28	TRBJ2-7	TGTGCCAGCAGTACACCGGGCCTAGCGGTGGCCTACGAGCAGTACTTC	CASSTPGLAVAYEQYF
.	TRBD1	TRBV4-2	TRBJ2-7	TGTGCCAGCAGCCAAGCATTGGGACAGGCGTACTACGAGCAGTACTTC	CASSQALGQAYYEQYF
.	.	TRBV11-3	TRBJ1-1	TGTGCCAGCAGCTTGGAGGGAGACACTGAAGCTTTCTTT	CASSLEGDTEAFF
.	.	TRBV19	TRBJ2-1	TGTGCCAGTAGTATAGCCCAGTACAATGAGCAGTTCTTC	CASSIAQYNEQFF
.	TRBD1	TRBV9	TRBJ1-1	TGTGCCAGCAGCGTAGAAAGCAGGGGGCAAGTAGCTTTCTTT	CASSVESRGQVAFF